This T cell receptor (beta chain) originates from a study of glioma-infiltrating T cells (dated by TCRdb to 2016 to 2017). In terms of the full investigation: Low-grade gliomas were WHO grade II oligodendrogliomas or astrocytomas, and glioblastomas were WHO grade IV tumors sampled at initial rather than recurrent diagnosis. TCR alpha- and beta-chain repertoires were sequenced from glioma tissue, non-neoplastic brain tissue and matched peripheral blood mononuclear cells. Before surgery, glioma patients were given dexamethasone for six or fewer days. Three low-grade glioma patients, roughly eight primary glioblastoma patients, and three non-glioma patients who contributed non-neoplastic brain tissue made up the paired cohort. To measure how far tissue and blood T-cell populations diverged, each tissue-infiltrating repertoire was compared against the peripheral blood repertoire of the same patient. The sequencing target for blood libraries was about 4- to 11-fold coverage of roughly one million peripheral T cells.

Immediately after resection, surgical brain or tumor specimens were cryofrozen in liquid nitrogen, and peripheral blood cells were collected at the same time. This clonotype appeared a few times. Its antigen is currently not known. Base qualities were left out, and no much larger clone turns up one base away. The iRepertoire nested amplicon-rescue multiplex PCR (arm-PCR) platform was used to amplify TCR alpha and beta CDR3 regions from RNA. For one-step reverse transcription and amplification, roughly 90-400 ng of tissue mRNA or PBMC total RNA was used as input. Following bead purification, Illumina adapters were added by a secondary multiplex PCR, and libraries between 200 and 400 bp were gel-purified. Demultiplexing relied on internal 6-nucleotide barcodes carried by the libraries. Sequencing of the libraries was done on an Illumina MiSeq using 2x220 or 2x250 nucleotide paired-end reads. The original pipeline was this. FLASH 1.2.11 was used to merge paired reads, and BWA-MEM then aligned the reads to the GRCh37 human genome before TRA and TRB reads were extracted. V and J assignment used an IMGT-derived reference of cassette sequences and CDR3 motifs that included pseudogenes. Reads were translated in three frames, and productive CDR3s were defined by a C…FGXG motif without stop codons. A clonotype was defined as a unique combination of a V-J cassette pair and a CDR3 amino acid sequence. Reads were filtered by Hamming distance, with the threshold set by the sequence error rate of each sample in mapped regions. TCRdb handled the public reads itself, with Q25 trimming in fastp and clone calling in MiXCR, and kept productive beta chains. Rows are combined by CDR3 protein, so each entry shows the most common genes and DNA. The V and J calls were determined by TCRdb, not by the authors. The sample profile shows more than 300,000 distinct CDR3 sequences; roughly two fifths of them were found once. Around 12% of the sample lies in the top ten.

General study outcomes and caveats: VJ-independent divergence between tissue and blood was found to be below expectation in non-neoplastic patients but above expectation in all gliomas, particularly low-grade gliomas. Very few CDR3 sequences were shared between tissue and blood, attributed to high CDR3 diversity and limited sampling. The group comparisons were based on small numbers of patients: three non-neoplastic, three low-grade glioma and fewer than ten glioblastoma patients. Patients with low tissue-blood divergence were marked by a signature set of shared blood CDR3 motifs, and this signature set was depleted in highly divergent patients.

The material sequenced was glioma tissue, nonneoplastic brain tissue, or PBMCs (not recorded which). This receptor was obtained from a human donor with low-grade glioma or glioblastoma, undergoing nonglioma brain surgery, or in good health (not recorded which).

The CDR3 corresponds to CASSDDSGGNTIYF. At the DNA level, the sequence is TGCGCCAGCAGCGATGACAGTGGGGGAAACACCATATATTTT. Here the chain combines TRBV5-1 and TRBJ1-3, with a weak D call of TRBD1 (5 bases match). V loses 4 bases, J loses 4 bases, and the germline ends lie 12 bases apart. Measured from the cysteine to the phenylalanine, the CDR3 is 14 residues long. The CDR3 DNA has 42 bases and is translated from base 1. Taken from the germline V gene, the CDR1 and CDR2 loops are SGHRS and YFSETQ.